One sample yielded the 2 T cell receptor beta chains listed below, sequenced in a study of post-analysis software for immune sequencing data. Study-wide results and limits: Included in a set of roughly five TRBV segments more frequent in patients than controls were TRBV5-6, TRBV5-1 and TRBV20-1.

Every TCR beta cDNA library bore unique molecular identifiers. One entry per CDR3 protein results from TCRdb running MiXCR on the PCR reads. Among 800,000 to 950,000 distinct CDR3 sequences listed, roughly 58% were seen once. Their antigens are not known. Sequencing was carried out using blood. The receptors derive from a girl aged 5 to 17 with multiple sclerosis.

The CDR3 spells CASSALGNNEQFF. CDR3 nucleotide sequence: TGTGCCAGCAGCGCCCTCGGGAACAATGAGCAGTTCTTC. V gene TRBV6-1 combines with J gene TRBJ2-1, with D possibly TRBD2 on 5 matching bases. V lost 6 bases and J lost 5, with 11 bases in between. This CDR3 spans 13 amino acids. The germline CDR1 and CDR2 sequences are MNHNS and SASEGT.

The V call is TRBV7-2, the J call TRBJ2-1; TRBD2 is a possible D gene (6 bases). CDR3 length: 15 residues. Per the germline V gene, CDR1 is SGHTA and CDR2 is FQGNSA. The V gene lost 5 bases and the J gene lost 9 bases, with 20 bases spanning the gap. The DNA for the CDR3 is TGTGCCAGCAGCCCCCCCGGGAGCCACCCAATTGAGCAGTTCTTC. It yields the protein CASSPPGSHPIEQFF.